A selection of T cell receptor beta chains follows, all from one sample in a study of blood T cell repertoires in COVID-19. The protocol was immunoSEQ multiplex PCR, while the TCRdb copy is restricted to in-frame clones and leaves out a portion. The table shows over 65,000 clones, with roughly 77% occurring only once. The sequenced sample was peripheral blood. The receptors stem from a human donor in a cohort sampled during active COVID-19. The CDR3 runs from the conserved cysteine through the conserved F or W. A D gene is named only where the DNA matches it firmly. For some rows the clone size is stated as once, few or many, or as a class when expanded; others skip it.

size,D,V,J,CDR3,DNA
-,-,TRBV3-1/TRBV3-2,TRBJ1-2,CASSQADGYTF,TGTGCCAGCAGCCAAGCTGATGGCTACACCTTC
-,TRBD2,TRBV7-8,TRBJ2-3,CASSPTGLAVTDTQYF,TGTGCCAGCAGCCCTACGGGACTAGCGGTTACAGATACGCAGTATTTT
-,-,TRBV7-9,TRBJ1-2,CASSRDSYGYTF,TGTGCCAGCAGCCGTGACAGTTATGGCTACACCTTC
-,TRBD1,TRBV27,TRBJ2-7,CASSSRDRGYEQYF,TGTGCCAGCAGTTCTCGGGACAGGGGATACGAGCAGTACTTC
-,TRBD2,TRBV3-1/TRBV3-2,TRBJ2-1,CASSQSGTPGLGQFF,TGTGCCAGCAGCCAGAGCGGGACTCCAGGCCTCGGGCAGTTCTTC
-,-,TRBV18,TRBJ1-4,CASSTALREKLFF,TGTGCCAGCTCGACAGCCCTTAGGGAAAAACTGTTTTTT
-,-,TRBV9,TRBJ2-5,CASSLSLQETQYF,TGTGCCAGCAGCCTTTCCCTACAAGAGACCCAGTACTTC
-,-,TRBV2,TRBJ2-3,CASSWTEDTQYF,TGTGCCAGCAGTTGGACAGAGGATACGCAGTATTTT
-,TRBD2,TRBV27,TRBJ2-7,CASASGYEQYF,TGTGCCAGCGCTAGCGGGTACGAGCAGTACTTC
few,-,TRBV10-3,TRBJ2-3,CAISESGSPDTQYF,TGTGCCATCAGTGAGTCGGGCAGTCCAGATACGCAGTATTTT
-,TRBD2,TRBV28,TRBJ2-3,CASSLRASGSEQYF,TGTGCCAGCAGTTTACGGGCTAGCGGGTCGGAGCAGTATTTT
-,-,TRBV12-3/TRBV12-4,TRBJ1-2,CASSPTENYGYTF,TGTGCCAGCAGTCCTACCGAGAACTATGGCTACACCTTC
few,TRBD2,TRBV4-2,TRBJ2-1,CASSQDSTSGSNEQFF,TGTGCCAGCAGCCAAGATAGCACTAGCGGGAGCAATGAGCAGTTCTTC
-,-,TRBV27,TRBJ2-7,CASSLSRATTYEQYF,TGTGCCAGCAGTTTGTCGCGGGCTACCACCTACGAGCAGTACTTC
-,-,TRBV10-3,TRBJ1-4,CAISVSSVEISTNEKLFF,TGTGCCATCAGTGTCTCCTCAGTGGAGATATCAACTAATGAAAAACTGTTTTTT
-,TRBD2,TRBV4-2,TRBJ2-3,CASSRREGPGSTDTQYF,TGTGCCAGCAGCCGACGGGAGGGGCCGGGAAGCACAGATACGCAGTATTTT
-,-,TRBV6-2/TRBV6-3,TRBJ2-7,CASSSPRTPTYEQYF,TGTGCCAGCAGTTCCCCACGGACTCCGACCTACGAGCAGTACTTC
-,-,TRBV28,TRBJ1-1,CASSLYRGQTSEAFF,TGTGCCAGCAGTTTATACCGAGGACAGACATCTGAAGCTTTCTTT
-,-,TRBV28,TRBJ1-5,CATTQLTAGNNQPQHF,TGTGCCACCACGCAGTTGACAGCCGGCAACAATCAGCCCCAGCATTTT
few,-,TRBV6-2/TRBV6-3,TRBJ2-6,CASSSDRTLRVLTF,TGTGCCAGCAGTTCCGACAGGACCCTCAGGGTCCTGACTTTC
few,-,TRBV28,TRBJ1-1,CASSLPKLAGTEAFF,TGTGCCAGCAGTTTACCCAAACTCGCGGGCACTGAAGCTTTCTTT
-,-,TRBV6-6,TRBJ2-7,CASSRESGRQGSYEQYF,TGTGCCAGCAGTCGGGAGTCGGGTAGACAGGGCTCCTACGAGCAGTACTTC
-,-,TRBV3-1/TRBV3-2,TRBJ2-5,CASSQDDRFRETQYF,TGTGCCAGCAGCCAAGACGACAGGTTCAGAGAGACCCAGTACTTC
-,-,TRBV2,TRBJ1-1,CASRREGGNTEAFF,TGTGCCAGCCGGCGGGAGGGGGGGAACACTGAAGCTTTCTTT
-,-,TRBV24-1,TRBJ2-7,CATSDPKGQGHSLYEQYF,TGTGCCACCAGTGACCCAAAGGGGCAGGGCCACTCACTCTACGAGCAGTACTTC
-,TRBD1,TRBV23-1,TRBJ1-2,CASRGQGSGYTF,TGCGCCAGCAGGGGACAGGGGAGCGGCTACACCTTC
few,TRBD1,TRBV28,TRBJ2-3,CASSLPQTGVWVTDTQYF,TGTGCCAGCAGTTTGCCCCAAACAGGGGTTTGGGTCACAGATACGCAGTATTTT
-,TRBD1,TRBV18,TRBJ2-6,CASSPPGQGLSGANVLTF,TGTGCCAGCTCACCACCGGGACAGGGGCTTTCCGGGGCCAACGTCCTGACTTTC
-,TRBD1,TRBV11-2,TRBJ1-2,CASSALVFRGPGYTF,TGTGCCAGCAGCGCGCTCGTATTCAGGGGGCCGGGCTACACCTTC
-,TRBD2,TRBV29-1,TRBJ2-5,CSADGLAGEVGYQETQYF,TGCAGCGCGGACGGACTAGCGGGAGAGGTTGGGTACCAAGAGACCCAGTACTTC
-,TRBD2,TRBV19,TRBJ2-4,CASSIEYDYGLAGVPPRIQYF,TGTGCCAGTAGTATAGAGTATGACTACGGACTAGCGGGAGTTCCACCCCGAATTCAGTACTTC
-,TRBD2,TRBV29-1,TRBJ2-3,CSVLAGAADTQYF,TGCAGCGTCCTAGCGGGAGCGGCAGATACGCAGTATTTT
-,-,TRBV19,TRBJ2-1,CASSIVGAGRFF,TGTGCCAGTAGTATAGTCGGGGCGGGGAGGTTCTTC
-,-,TRBV27,TRBJ2-3,CASRGGTTDTQYF,TGTGCCAGCAGAGGAGGGACGACAGATACGCAGTATTTT
-,-,TRBV11-2,TRBJ2-1,CASSSGTGPNEQFF,TGTGCCAGCAGCTCTGGGACTGGCCCCAATGAGCAGTTCTTC
-,TRBD1,TRBV27,TRBJ1-1,CASSVTGGAVEAFF,TGTGCCAGCAGTGTGACAGGGGGGGCCGTTGAAGCTTTCTTT
once,TRBD2,TRBV11-2,TRBJ2-7,CASSSLPGLAQKSSYEQYF,TGTGCCAGCAGCTCCTTACCGGGACTAGCGCAGAAAAGCTCCTACGAGCAGTACTTC
-,-,TRBV5-1,TRBJ2-3,CATSDGGEPTDTQYF,TGCGCCACCTCCGACGGGGGAGAACCCACAGATACGCAGTATTTT
-,-,TRBV2,TRBJ2-2,CASSGTAQFATGELFF,TGTGCCAGCAGTGGGACAGCCCAATTCGCTACCGGGGAGCTGTTTTTT
-,TRBD1,TRBV27,TRBJ1-2,CASSLGQGGGYTF,TGTGCCAGCAGTCTGGGACAGGGCGGCGGCTACACCTTC
-,-,TRBV18,TRBJ1-6,CASSPSPGSNSPLHF,TGTGCCAGCTCACCAAGCCCGGGGAGTAATTCACCCCTCCACTTT
once,TRBD1,TRBV3-1/TRBV3-2,TRBJ1-6,CASSPRTGIYNSPLHF,TGTGCCAGCAGCCCACGGACAGGGATCTATAATTCACCCCTCCACTTT
-,-,TRBV27,TRBJ1-2,CASSPGYGYTF,TGTGCCAGCAGTCCCGGCTATGGCTACACCTTC